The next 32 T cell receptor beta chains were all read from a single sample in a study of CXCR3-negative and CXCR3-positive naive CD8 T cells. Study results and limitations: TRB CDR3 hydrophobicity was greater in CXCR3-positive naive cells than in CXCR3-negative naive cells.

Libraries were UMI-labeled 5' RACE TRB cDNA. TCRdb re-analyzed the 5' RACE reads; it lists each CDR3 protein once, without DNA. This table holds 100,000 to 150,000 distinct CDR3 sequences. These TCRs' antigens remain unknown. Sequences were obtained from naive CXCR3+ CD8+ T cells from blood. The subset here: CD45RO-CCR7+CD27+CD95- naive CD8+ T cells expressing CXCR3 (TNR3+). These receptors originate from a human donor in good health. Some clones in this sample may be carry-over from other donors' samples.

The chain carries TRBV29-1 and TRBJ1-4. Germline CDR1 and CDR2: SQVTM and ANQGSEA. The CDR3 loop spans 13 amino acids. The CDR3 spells CSAEATAQEKLFF.

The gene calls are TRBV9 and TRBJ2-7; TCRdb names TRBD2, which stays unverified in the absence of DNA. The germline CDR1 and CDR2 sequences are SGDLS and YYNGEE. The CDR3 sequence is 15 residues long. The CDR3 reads CASSVGPDTSYEQYF.

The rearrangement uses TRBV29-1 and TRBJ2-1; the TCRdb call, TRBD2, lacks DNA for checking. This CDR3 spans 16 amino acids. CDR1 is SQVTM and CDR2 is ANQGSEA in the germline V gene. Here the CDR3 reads CSVRGLPSSSYNEQFF.

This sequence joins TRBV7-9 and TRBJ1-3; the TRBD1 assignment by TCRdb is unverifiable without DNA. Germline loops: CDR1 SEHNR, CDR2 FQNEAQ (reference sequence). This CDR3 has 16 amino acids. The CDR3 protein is CASSFSGTATRNTIYF.

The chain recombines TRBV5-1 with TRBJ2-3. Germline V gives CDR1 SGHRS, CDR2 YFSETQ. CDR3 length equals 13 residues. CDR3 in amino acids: CASRTDGTDTQYF.

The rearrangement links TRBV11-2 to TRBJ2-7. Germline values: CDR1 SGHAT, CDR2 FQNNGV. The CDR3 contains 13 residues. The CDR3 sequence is CASSFGQTNEQYF.

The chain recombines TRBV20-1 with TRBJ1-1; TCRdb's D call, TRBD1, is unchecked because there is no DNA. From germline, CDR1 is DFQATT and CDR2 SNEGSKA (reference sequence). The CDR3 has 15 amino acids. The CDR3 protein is CSALTRDSLSTEAFF.

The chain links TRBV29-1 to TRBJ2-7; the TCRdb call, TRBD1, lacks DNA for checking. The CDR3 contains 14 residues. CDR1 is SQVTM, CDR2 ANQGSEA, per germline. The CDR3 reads CSVLKQGRTYEQYF.

CDR3 sequence: CASSPRFSGTGNYGYTF. V usage is TRBV7-9 and J usage is TRBJ1-2; TCRdb's assignment of TRBD1 cannot be checked, as there is no DNA. The CDR3 is 17 residues long. Germline-derived CDR1 and CDR2 are SEHNR and FQNEAQ (reference sequence).

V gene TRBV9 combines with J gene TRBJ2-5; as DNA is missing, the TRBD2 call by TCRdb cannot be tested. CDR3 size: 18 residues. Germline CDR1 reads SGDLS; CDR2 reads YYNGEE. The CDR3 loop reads CASSVGAATGGQRETQYF.

Here the CDR3 reads CASSLGSDTEAFF. The chain is built from TRBV27 and TRBJ1-1. Germline values: CDR1 MNHEY, CDR2 SMNVEV (reference sequence). The CDR3 has 13 amino acids.

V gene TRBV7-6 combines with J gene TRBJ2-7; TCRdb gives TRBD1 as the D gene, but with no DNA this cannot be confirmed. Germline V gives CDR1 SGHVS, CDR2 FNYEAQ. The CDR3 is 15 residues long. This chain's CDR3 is CASSLGTGLGYEQYF. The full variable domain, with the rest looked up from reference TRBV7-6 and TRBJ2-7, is GAGVSQSPRYKVTKRGQDVALRCDPISGHVSLYWYRQALGQGPEFLTYFNYEAQQDKSGLPNDRFSAERPEGSISTLTIQRTEQRDSAMYRCASSLGTGLGYEQYFGPGTRLTVT.

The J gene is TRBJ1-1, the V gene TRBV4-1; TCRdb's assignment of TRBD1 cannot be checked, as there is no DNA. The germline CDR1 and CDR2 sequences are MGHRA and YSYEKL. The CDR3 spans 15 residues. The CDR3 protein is CATREGESEDTEAFF.

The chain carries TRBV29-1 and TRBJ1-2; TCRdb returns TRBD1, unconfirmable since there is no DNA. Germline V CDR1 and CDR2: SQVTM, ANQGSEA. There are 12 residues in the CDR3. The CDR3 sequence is CSVRQGALGYTF. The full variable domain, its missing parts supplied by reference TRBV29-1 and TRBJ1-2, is SAVISQKPSRDICQRGTSLTIQCQVDSQVTMMFWYRQQPGQSLTLIATANQGSEATYESGFVIDKFPISRPNLTFSTLTVSNMSPEDSSIYLCSVRQGALGYTFGSGTRLTVV.

The CDR3 region is CASTPGGRAAETQYF. The chain uses TRBV21-1 and TRBJ2-5; without DNA, the TCRdb call of TRBD2 cannot be checked. TRBV21-1 is labeled a pseudogene. CDR3 length equals 15 residues.

The CDR3 region is CASSSQGSADYEQYF. The J gene is TRBJ2-7, the V gene TRBV5-1; TCRdb picks TRBD1, but there is no DNA to check that call. Germline V gene sequence: CDR1 SGHRS, CDR2 YFSETQ. The CDR3 totals 15 residues.

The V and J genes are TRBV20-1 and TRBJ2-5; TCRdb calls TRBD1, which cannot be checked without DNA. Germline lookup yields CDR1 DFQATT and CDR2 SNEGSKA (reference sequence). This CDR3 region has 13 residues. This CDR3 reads CSARGTGEETQYF.

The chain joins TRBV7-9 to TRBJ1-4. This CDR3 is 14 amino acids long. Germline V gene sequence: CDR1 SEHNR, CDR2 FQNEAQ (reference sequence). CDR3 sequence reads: CASSPRDLAEKLFF.

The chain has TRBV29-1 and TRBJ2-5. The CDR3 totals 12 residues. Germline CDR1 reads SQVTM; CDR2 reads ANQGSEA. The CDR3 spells CSVEDQGETQYF.

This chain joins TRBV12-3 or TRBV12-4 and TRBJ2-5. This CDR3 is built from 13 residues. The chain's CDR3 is CASSLEAEETQYF.

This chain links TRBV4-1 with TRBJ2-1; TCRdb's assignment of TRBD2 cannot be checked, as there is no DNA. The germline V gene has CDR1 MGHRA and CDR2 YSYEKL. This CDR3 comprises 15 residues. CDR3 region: CASRQRSAGDNEQFF.

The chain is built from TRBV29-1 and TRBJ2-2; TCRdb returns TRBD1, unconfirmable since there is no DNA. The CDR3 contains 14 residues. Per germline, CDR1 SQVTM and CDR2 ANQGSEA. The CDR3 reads CSVDRDRGPGELFF.

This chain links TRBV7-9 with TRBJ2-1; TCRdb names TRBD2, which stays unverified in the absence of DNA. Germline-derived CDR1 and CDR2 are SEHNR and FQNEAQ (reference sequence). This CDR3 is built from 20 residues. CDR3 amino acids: CASSLTGVAGFIATYNEQFF. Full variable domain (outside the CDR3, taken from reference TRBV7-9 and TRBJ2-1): DTGVSQNPRHKITKRGQNVTFRCDPISEHNRLYWYRQTLGQGPEFLTYFQNEAQLEKSRLLSDRFSAERPKGSFSTLEIQRTEQGDSAMYLCASSLTGVAGFIATYNEQFFGPGTRLTVL.

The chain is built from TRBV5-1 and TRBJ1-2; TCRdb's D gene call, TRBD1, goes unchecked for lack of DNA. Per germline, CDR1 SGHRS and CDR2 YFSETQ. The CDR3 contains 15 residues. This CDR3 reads CASSPSGGVVWGYTF.

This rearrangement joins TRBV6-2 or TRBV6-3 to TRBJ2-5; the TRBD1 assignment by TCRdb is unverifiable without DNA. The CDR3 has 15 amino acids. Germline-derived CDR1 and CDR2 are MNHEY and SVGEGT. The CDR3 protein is CASSSGDREQETQYF.

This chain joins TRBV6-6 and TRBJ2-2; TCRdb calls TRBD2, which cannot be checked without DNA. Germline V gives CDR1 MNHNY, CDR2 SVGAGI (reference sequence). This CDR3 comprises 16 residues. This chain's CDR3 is CASSYSGGGDTGELFF.

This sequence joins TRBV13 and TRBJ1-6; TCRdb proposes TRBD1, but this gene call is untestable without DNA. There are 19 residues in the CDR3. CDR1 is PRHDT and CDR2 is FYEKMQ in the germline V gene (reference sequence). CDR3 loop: CASSSGQGVSFSYNSPLHF.

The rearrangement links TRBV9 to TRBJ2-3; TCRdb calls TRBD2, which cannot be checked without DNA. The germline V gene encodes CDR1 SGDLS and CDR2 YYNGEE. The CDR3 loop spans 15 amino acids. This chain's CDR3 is CASSASGTVTDTQYF.

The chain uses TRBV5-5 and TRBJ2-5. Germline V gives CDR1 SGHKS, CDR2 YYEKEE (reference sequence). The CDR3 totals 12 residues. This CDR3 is CASSFGPETQYF.

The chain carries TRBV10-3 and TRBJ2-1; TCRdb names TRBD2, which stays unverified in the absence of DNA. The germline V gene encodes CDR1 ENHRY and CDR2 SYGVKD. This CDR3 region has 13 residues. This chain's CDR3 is CAISGLELNEQFF.

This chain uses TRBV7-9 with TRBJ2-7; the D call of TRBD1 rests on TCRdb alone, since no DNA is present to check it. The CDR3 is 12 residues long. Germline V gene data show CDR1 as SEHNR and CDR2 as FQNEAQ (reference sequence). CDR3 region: CASSSDSSEQYF. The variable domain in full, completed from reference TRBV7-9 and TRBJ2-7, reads DTGVSQNPRHKITKRGQNVTFRCDPISEHNRLYWYRQTLGQGPEFLTYFQNEAQLEKSRLLSDRFSAERPKGSFSTLEIQRTEQGDSAMYLCASSSDSSEQYFGPGTRLTVT.

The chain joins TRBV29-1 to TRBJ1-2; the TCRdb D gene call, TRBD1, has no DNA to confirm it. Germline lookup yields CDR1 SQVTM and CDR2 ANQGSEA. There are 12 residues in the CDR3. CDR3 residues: CSVIGWTGGYTF.